The clone carrying this TCR beta chain was observed at least ten times. CDR1 is SGHRS, CDR2 YFSETQ, per germline. Between the trimmed V and J ends, which lost 0 bases and 4 bases, there was a span of 7 bases. This CDR3 spans 13 amino acids. These data are taken from a study of early T cells in non-severe SARS-CoV-2 infection. Molecules of cDNA were individually given unique molecular identifiers that were attached to them. TCRdb called the 5' RACE reads again in MiXCR, with one record for every CDR3 protein. The sample shows around 30,000 distinct CDR3 sequences, approximately 3.9% of them seen only once.

Input material: whole blood. V is TRBV5-1 and J is TRBJ2-5; possibly TRBD1 for D (5 bases). The clonotype comes from an adult who was a healthcare worker with PCR-confirmed SARS-CoV-2 infection or an uninfected control (not recorded which). The CDR3 here is CASSLEDRETQYF. The CDR3 region has the DNA TGCGCCAGCAGCTTGGAAGACAGAGAGACCCAGTACTTC.